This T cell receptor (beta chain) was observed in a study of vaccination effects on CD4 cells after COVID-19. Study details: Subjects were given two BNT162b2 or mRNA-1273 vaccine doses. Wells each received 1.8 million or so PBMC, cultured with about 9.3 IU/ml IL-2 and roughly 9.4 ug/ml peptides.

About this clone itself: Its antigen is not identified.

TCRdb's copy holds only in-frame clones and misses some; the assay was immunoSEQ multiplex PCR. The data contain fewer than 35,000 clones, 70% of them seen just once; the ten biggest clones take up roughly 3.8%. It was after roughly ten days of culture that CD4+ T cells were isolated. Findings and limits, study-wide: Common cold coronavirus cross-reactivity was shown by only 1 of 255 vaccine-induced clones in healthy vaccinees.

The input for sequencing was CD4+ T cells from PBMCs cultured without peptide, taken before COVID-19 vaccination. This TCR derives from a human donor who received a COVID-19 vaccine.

The CDR3 loop is CASSLDGSSNSPLHF. The CDR3 DNA is TGCGCCAGCAGCTTGGACGGGAGCTCTAATTCACCCCTCCACTTT. The chain employs TRBV5-1 and TRBJ1-6; D not resolved. The CDR3 extends over 15 amino acids. V was shortened by 0 bases and J by 6 bases, with 10 bases between the two germline ends. From germline, CDR1 is SGHRS and CDR2 YFSETQ.